There are a few counts of the clone carrying this T cell receptor beta chain. The antigen remains unidentified. The sample originates from a study of beta chain features in type 1 diabetes. Study details: Healthy donors resembled patients in age, gender and cell yields. Study-level results: Among all four CD4+ subsets, Type 1 diabetes patients had TCRB CDR3s that were moderately but significantly shorter. VDJ junctions from patients with type 1 diabetes contained fewer insertions and more deletions. In these data, an HLA type influence on TCRB rearrangement remained unresolved. Naive, central memory and regulatory TCRB repertoires appeared more similar among patients than healthy donors.

The CDR3 extends over 14 amino acids. Trimming shortened V by 6 bases and J by 4 bases, and 16 bases separated the two germline ends. The germline CDR1 and CDR2 sequences are MNHEY and SVGAGI. Since all of the isolated RNA was reverse transcribed, expressed TCRB transcripts were what got sequenced. Clones were read by immunoSEQ multiplex PCR, and TCRdb kept only the in-frame ones, dropping some. The sample lists a few hundred thousand clones, approximately 13% occurring once. The sample comprised naive CD4+ T cells from blood. This receptor was identified in a woman aged 18-29 years with type 1 diabetes. The chain links TRBV6-5 to TRBJ2-7, with D maybe TRBD2 (6 bases). CDR3 protein: CASRLSGSGYEQYF. Written as DNA, the CDR3 is TGTGCCAGCAGACTCAGCGGAAGCGGGTACGAGCAGTACTTC.